These 5 T cell receptor beta chains came from one sample sequenced in a study of OX40 agonist ivuxolimab in advanced cancers. Clones were sequenced by immunoSEQ multiplex PCR, and TCRdb holds only the in-frame ones, with some missing. Among about 72,000 clones listed, roughly nine tenths were seen once. Material: CD4+ or CD8+ T cells sorted from blood, obtained in a trial of the OX40 agonist ivuxolimab. All receptors come from an adult with an advanced solid tumor such as melanoma, head and neck, liver or kidney cancer.

This clone came up a few times. The rearrangement joins TRBV5-6 to TRBJ2-3; D not certain. Trimming left V 1 base short and J 0 bases short, with 12 bases between. Germline CDR1 and CDR2: SGHDT and YYEEEE. This CDR3 region has 16 residues. CDR3 loop: CASSLSSLRSTDTQYF. CDR3 DNA: TGTGCCAGCAGCTTGTCCAGCCTACGAAGCACAGATACGCAGTATTTT.

The CDR3 DNA is TGTGCCAGCAGTCCCGGACTCGAAGCTTTCTTT. Translating it yields CASSPGLEAFF. The chain employs TRBV6-6 and TRBJ1-1, with D unclear. This CDR3 is 11 amino acids long. Trimming pared 5 bases from V and 8 bases from J, leaving 9 bases between. In germline, CDR1 is MNHNY, CDR2 SVGAGI (reference sequence).

CDR3 sequence: CASSRSPGTVYNEQFF. The CDR3 nucleotides are TGTGCCAGCAGTCGATCACCCGGGACAGTCTACAATGAGCAGTTCTTC. The chain joins TRBV2 to TRBJ2-1, with 7 nucleotides matching TRBD1. Germline V CDR1 and CDR2: SNHLY, FYNNEI. The V gene end was trimmed by 5 bases and the J gene end by 3 bases; junction bases not matched to a gene: 10. The CDR3 is made up of 16 amino acids.

The gene calls are TRBV15 and TRBJ1-3; possibly TRBD1 for D (6 bases). The length of the CDR3 is 17 residues. V lost 1 base and J 0 bases, leaving 13 bases between the germline ends. Germline values: CDR1 LNHNV, CDR2 YYDKDF (reference sequence). The CDR3 sequence: CATSRGPDRHSGNTIYF. The CDR3 DNA sequence: TGTGCCACCAGCAGAGGACCTGACAGGCACTCTGGAAACACCATATATTTT.

CDR3 DNA sequence: TGCGCCAGCAGCTCCGGACTAGCGGGAGGTAACAATGAGCAGTTCTTC. This translates into CASSSGLAGGNNEQFF. The chain combines TRBV5-1 with TRBJ2-1, with TRBD2 matching over 14 bases. The CDR3 runs 16 residues. J was trimmed by 5 bases and V by 3 bases; bases with no gene match: 4. The germline V gene encodes CDR1 SGHRS and CDR2 YFSETQ.